The source of this T cell receptor (beta chain) is a study of shared clonotypes between healthy human individuals. Deep was the level used in running the assay. Clones were sequenced by immunoSEQ multiplex PCR, and TCRdb holds only the in-frame ones, with some missing. Of 1.5 million to 2.5 million clones listed, roughly 94% were seen once; the top ten hold more than 0.95%. CD45RO-negative, CCR7-positively selected cells formed the naive CD8 fraction, excluding terminally differentiated effector memory CD45RA+ cells. The donors, healthy adults who were HIV-negative, had experienced no recent acute infections or vaccinations. This CDR3 is 18 amino acids long. Germline assignment: CDR1 SGHVS and CDR2 FQNEAQ. V was pared by 7 bases and J by 4 bases, with 14 bases of the junction left unmatched.

The rearrangement uses TRBV7-8 and TRBJ2-3; 13 bases match TRBD2. Material: naive CD8+ T cells sorted from blood. The TCR comes from a man between 18 and 35 years old in good health. CDR3 sequence: CASTGRLAGGLEADTQYF. The CDR3, as DNA: TGTGCCAGCACAGGACGACTAGCGGGGGGTCTCGAGGCAGATACGCAGTATTTT.